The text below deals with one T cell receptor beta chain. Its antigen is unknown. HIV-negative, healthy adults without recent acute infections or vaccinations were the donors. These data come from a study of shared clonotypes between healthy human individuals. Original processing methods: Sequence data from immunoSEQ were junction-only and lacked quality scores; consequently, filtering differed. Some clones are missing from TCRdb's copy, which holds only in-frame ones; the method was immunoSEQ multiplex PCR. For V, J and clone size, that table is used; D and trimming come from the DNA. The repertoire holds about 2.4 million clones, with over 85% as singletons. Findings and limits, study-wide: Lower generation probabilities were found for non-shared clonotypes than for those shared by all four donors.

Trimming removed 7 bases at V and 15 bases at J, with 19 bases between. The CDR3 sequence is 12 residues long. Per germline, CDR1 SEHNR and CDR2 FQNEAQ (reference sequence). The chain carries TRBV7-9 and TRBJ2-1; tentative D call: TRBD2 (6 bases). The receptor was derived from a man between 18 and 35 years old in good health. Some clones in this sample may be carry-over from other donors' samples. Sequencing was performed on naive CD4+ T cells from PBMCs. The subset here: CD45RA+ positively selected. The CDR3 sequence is CASKGTSFSVFF. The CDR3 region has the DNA TGTGCCAGCAAAGGGACTTCGTTTTCGGTGTTCTTC.